This T cell receptor beta chain derives from a study of T cells in Graves' hyperthyroidism and ophthalmopathy (dated by TCRdb to about 2019). General notes on the study: Peripheral blood was collected at initial diagnosis, before any treatment. To identify distinguishing TCR V-J signatures, a discovery cohort of around 100 patients was used, comprising roughly 45 with Graves' ophthalmopathy and around 60 with stable Graves' hyperthyroidism. Whether ophthalmopathy could be predicted prospectively was tested in an independent validation cohort made up of 18 to 20 hyperthyroidism patients plus 17 patients who later progressed to ophthalmopathy. The approximately 98 discovery patients were randomly divided into training and test sets at a 7:3 ratio. Thyroid tissue and blood T-cell repertoires from several Graves' hyperthyroidism patients were also compared in the study. After sampling, hyperthyroidism patients received methimazole starting at 30 mg daily, and ophthalmopathy patients received high-dose intravenous methylprednisolone. TCR Vbeta CDR3 sequencing of approximately 140 peripheral blood samples (43 ophthalmopathy, under 80 hyperthyroidism and some 17 progressor patients) is reported in the paper.

A patient counted as having stable Graves' hyperthyroidism if no progression to ophthalmopathy occurred over 18 months of follow-up. Hyperthyroidism patients were newly diagnosed, had a disease duration of under 2 months, and were aged 18 to 65 years. Exclusion was applied to patients with uncontrolled infections, other autoimmune diseases, pregnancy or lactation. Diagnoses relied on clinical symptoms, serum thyroxine and TRAb, thyroid ultrasound and orbital computed tomography. Ficoll-Paque density gradient centrifugation was used to isolate PBMCs from 8 to 10 ml of fresh peripheral blood. Total RNA was extracted with Trizol reagent, and quality was checked on an Agilent 2100 Bioanalyzer. Amplification of TCR beta CDR3 regions was carried out from RNA transcripts. A first-round RT-PCR of the TCR CDR3 used the HTBI primer set with the Qiagen OneStep RT-PCR kit. The libraries were constructed in a second round of multiplex PCR and then size-selected and purified. The libraries were sequenced on an Illumina HiSeq2000 using paired-end 100 bp reads. The source study handled its data this way. SOAPnuke was used to process the raw data, with reads discarded if the reads contained adapters or uncalled bases, had a mean Phred below 15, or lacked an exact constant-primer or identifier match. COPE v1.2.5 was used to merge the high-quality paired reads, and each unique nucleotide sequence was defined as a clonotype. MiTCR v1.1 was used to align clonotypes to the IMGT TRBV, TRBD and TRBJ reference segments. The analysis was restricted to V-J combinations with a frequency above 0.0001, which together covered about 99% of the repertoires. A TCS score was defined as the ratio of F50 (clonal expansion) to E x V (chaos), with BLOSUM62-based TCRdist applied between CDR3 peptides within each V-J. Welch's t-statistics and random forest reduced roughly 500 V-J features to about 13, which were used in a naive Bayes classifier (R e1071). The public reads were quality trimmed at Q25 with fastp and then assembled into clones with MiXCR by TCRdb, keeping productive beta chains. Entries that share a CDR3 protein sequence are merged under the most common genes and DNA. The V and J calls, along with clone size, are taken from TCRdb and not from the paper's own processing. In this sample the table shows 700,000 or so distinct CDR3 sequences, 16% of which occur a single time. The top ten clonotypes cover under 9.5% of the sample.

Turning to this clonotype: Its antigen remains undetermined. The sample holds no much larger clone one base away, and base qualities are not on file.

The investigation overall reported the following: Blood samples also contained most of the expanded thyroid clonotypes (frequency above 0.001), which suggests that blood repertoires may reflect thyroid immune responses. During validation, the model predicted progression to ophthalmopathy a median of roughly six months ahead of onset, with more than 60% sensitivity and about 75% specificity. In cross-validation, a model built on a 13 V-J signature told ophthalmopathy apart from stable hyperthyroidism with over 85% sensitivity and about 81% specificity, and in testing the same model reached 80%/75%. No statistical method was used to fix the sample size in advance, and group allocation was not hidden from the investigators.

This receptor was identified in a man between 18 and 35 years old with Graves' hyperthyroidism. Sequencing was carried out using blood.

The encoded CDR3 is CASSHIKTSVYQETQYF. The nucleotide sequence reads as follows: TGTGCCAGCTCACACATTAAGACTAGCGTGTACCAAGAGACCCAGTACTTC. The V and J segments used are TRBV18 and TRBJ2-5, and 8 bases in between align with TRBD2. After removal of 4 bases from V and 0 bases from J, the junction retains 10 bases not matched to a gene. The CDR3 has 17 amino acids, counting the end cysteine and phenylalanine. Of all the DNA, just the CDR3 is kept, 51 bases in frame from base 1. Per the germline V gene, KGHSH is the CDR1 and LQKENI is the CDR2.